This TCR beta chain was sequenced during a study of a mutant IDH1 vaccine in newly diagnosed glioma. Comments on this clone: Its antigen remains unknown.

V lost 0 bases and J 4 bases, leaving 10 bases between the germline ends. CDR1 is LGHNA and CDR2 is YNFKEQ in the germline V gene. The length of the CDR3 is 14 residues. Time point of the sample: week 35, safety follow-up. Doses comprised 300 ug of mutant IDH1 20-mer peptide each, plus topical imiquimod. Repertoires were generated with immunoSEQ multiplex PCR, while TCRdb's copy carries only in-frame clones and drops some. The sample lists some 48,000 clones, roughly three quarters occurring once. The V call is TRBV4-2, the J call TRBJ2-7, with D tentatively TRBD1 or TRBD2 (5 bases each). This TCR was sampled from a man aged 35-49 years with glioma. Here the sequenced sample was PBMCs, taken from a glioma patient whose treatment included an IDH1 peptide vaccine. CDR3 in DNA: TGTGCCAGCAGCCAAGAAACCTGGGGGTACGAGCAGTACTTC. Protein sequence: CASSQETWGYEQYF.